Sequencing of this T cell receptor (beta chain) was carried out in a study of type 1 regulatory T cells. Study-level background: T-allo10 is an in vitro-generated, Tr1-enriched CD4 T cell product specific for alloantigen. Study findings and constraints: Compared with non-type 1 regulatory T cells, type 1 regulatory T cells showed a more restricted TCR repertoire.

A word on this clonotype: Its antigen remains unidentified.

Germline CDR1 is SGHNT and CDR2 is YYREEE (reference sequence). V was pared by 1 base and J by 8 bases, with 13 bases between. The CDR3 has 14 residues. MiXCR, run by TCRdb on the reads, gives a single entry per CDR3 protein. This table has about 71,000 distinct CDR3 sequences, about a fifth appearing once. The TCR originated in a human donor in good health. Source material: cultured type 1 regulatory T (Tr1) cells, either the whole culture or a sorted fraction (not recorded which). The chain recombines TRBV5-4 with TRBJ2-1, with D perhaps matching TRBD2 (6 bases). CDR3 sequence reads: CASSLIGGTDEQFF. The CDR3 DNA is TGTGCCAGCAGCTTGATTGGCGGGACCGATGAGCAGTTCTTC.